This entry features one T cell receptor beta chain sequence. The clone's antigen remains unknown. Nothing much larger sits one base from this clone, and base qualities are not available. Receptor amplification or capture employed the immunoSEQ multiplex PCR assay. For the multiplex PCR, a mixture combining 60 forward primers for TCR Vbeta segments and 13 reverse primers for TCR Jbeta segments was used. Amplification of the CDR3 region of rearranged TCR beta genes was performed with a multiplex PCR assay on genomic DNA. On the Illumina HiSeq System, the amplified TCR beta libraries were sequenced as 87-base-pair reads. Concerning the study's data processing: Across the 670 or so repertoires, a later analysis counted 78 million or so unique TCR beta chains, roughly 11 million of which were shared by at least two donors. A nearest-neighbor algorithm error-corrected the raw reads and collapsed the reads into unique sequences, merging closely related sequences to remove PCR and sequencing errors. CDR3 sequences were aligned to IMGT reference sequences to assign V, D and J gene segments. For a sequence to be retained, at least a six-nucleotide match to both a V gene segment and a J gene segment was required. Rearrangements were classified as productive when the CDR3 lacked stop codons and remained in frame with V and J, and all other rearrangements were classified as non-productive. CDR3 was defined according to IMGT convention as the region running from the second conserved V-encoded cysteine to the conserved J-encoded phenylalanine. The earlier analysis of about 590 of the donors excluded sequences that lacked an unambiguous match to a single V gene segment. An earlier analysis of 587 of the donors called V segments functional above 56.7% productive rearrangements and segregating when the between-donor standard deviation exceeded 5%. A statistical classification framework was developed to diagnose cytomegalovirus status using the catalog of TCR beta chain sequences. In a later analysis, V and J genes were assigned by comparing TCR nucleotide sequences against IMGT/GENE-DB human TR gene sequences. The TCRdist pipeline was used in a later analysis to assign CDR3 sequences and most-parsimonious VDJ recombination scenarios. A later analysis defined each TCR beta chain by its CDR3 amino acid sequence plus V-gene family, and excluded reads lacking a unique V-gene family. To address suspected cross-contamination and a sequencing artifact, a later analysis removed roughly 580 highly shared, low-generation-probability nucleotide sequences. For each public chain, a later analysis derived a clonal expansion index from normalized ranks of inferred template counts within each repertoire. In a later analysis, generation probabilities were computed using a VDJ recombination model fitted to out-of-frame rearrangements, and the results were checked against IGoR. A later analysis scored TCR-TCR, TCR-HLA and TCR-CMV co-occurrence with hypergeometric tests, applying a repertoire-size bias correction to TCR pairs. In a later analysis, false discovery rates were estimated by permuting HLA or CMV assignments 20 times. A later analysis grouped co-occurring TCRs with DBSCAN, adding TCRdist sequence similarity when clustering within HLA-allele-positive subsets. Co-occurrence clustering excluded repertoires with fewer than 30,000 or more than 120,000 public chains, plus five with anomalous nucleotide sharing. As stored in TCRdb, this immuneACCESS dataset retains in-frame rearrangements with V and J assigned. A fraction of the clones does not appear; measured against another copy, unresolved V genes explain less than half of the discrepancy, and the remainder lacks a known reason. V, J and clone size reflect that table, while D and trimming were determined from the DNA. Counted in this sample were about 120,000 clones; over 60% of them appeared once. The ten largest clonotypes hold 1.2% of the sample.

In total, roughly 670 healthy bone marrow donors made up the cohort. Cohort members were all nominally healthy when sampled, although unrecorded immune exposures were likely present. The donor was CMV seronegative and belonged to the group of 350 or so seronegative cohort members. A peripheral blood sample was collected from each donor, and TCR beta sequencing was performed on peripheral blood mononuclear cells. Genomic DNA extraction from the blood cell samples was performed with the Qiagen DNeasy Blood Extraction Kit. The sample is drawn from a study of cytomegalovirus exposure and HLA in healthy donors (dated by TCRdb to about 2017). As for the study more broadly: An earlier analysis of under 600 of the donors reported approximately 290 Gb of sequence data and approximately 110 million unique TCR beta sequences from 150 million to 200 million T cells. Approximately 300 gigabases of sequencing data and tens of millions of unique TCR sequences made up an early release that covered approximately 700 HLA-typed donors. Among the approximately 400 genotyped donors, approximately 76% belonged to the genetic ancestry cluster associated with self-reported Caucasian donors. The study aimed to test whether cataloging public T cell receptors could reveal signatures of past pathogen exposure. The study profiled the T cell repertoires of more than 500 subjects by immunosequencing and related them to cytomegalovirus serostatus. Besides the first cohort of around 670 subjects, a separate validation cohort made up of roughly 130 different subjects was used. High-throughput TCR immunosequencing, statistical association of individual TCRs with disease status, and machine learning were combined to predict cytomegalovirus infection status. In a later analysis, previously published TCR beta repertoires from 670 or so donors were re-analyzed and high-resolution HLA genotyping was added so that TCR occurrence patterns could be studied. The later analysis used no new phenotypic data to find candidate immune exposures, relying instead on TCR beta sequences and their occurrence across donors. An earlier analysis of roughly 580 of the donors used high-throughput TCR beta sequencing to judge whether each TCR beta V gene segment behaved as functional or pseudogenic. Donor age, sex, ethnicity and CMV serostatus were collected together with the repertoire data. In a later genetic analysis, genome-wide SNP genotypes for about 55% of the roughly 700 donors were used, and that subset was treated as a discovery cohort. All discovery cohort repertoires had been generated on a single sequencing platform. HLA typing covered class I and class II loci at four-digit resolution. The number of typed donors differed by locus: roughly 629-640 for A, B, C, DRB1 and DQB1; 500 to 550 for DQA1; fewer than 610 for DPA1; and some 470 for DPB1. Roughly five DR-DQ haplotypes were treated as single units for association and clustering because of strong linkage in the cohort. On average, around 230,000 unique TCR beta nucleotide sequences were sequenced per donor among some 420 genotyped donors of the cohort, with roughly 19% of those sequences being non-productive. Broader findings and caveats from the paper: An association between a missense DCLRE1C variant and V-gene and J-gene trimming of TCR beta chains was found in a later genetic analysis and replicated in an independent cohort. Most CMV-associated TCR beta chains appeared to be HLA-restricted in a later analysis, and the HLA associations seemed to be driven largely by CMV exposure. In a later analysis, several top co-occurrence clusters were reported to appear linked to parvovirus B19, influenza, CMV and Epstein-Barr virus. Because the 87-base-pair reads could not distinguish some IMGT-functional V segments, including TRBV6-2 and TRBV6-3, those segments were excluded. When HLA alleles, especially DR and DQ, strongly co-occurred, TCR associations were difficult to assign to individual alleles. Sequencing depth was assumed to be roughly uniform across donors in the presence/absence analyses, though that assumption may not hold. In both the original and validation cohorts, the classifier was reported to diagnose cytomegalovirus status with high specificity and sensitivity. Specific HLA alleles were associated with 15,000 to 20,000 TCR beta sequences at a false discovery rate of 0.05 in a later analysis. Because counts were too low, under 20 rarely observed V segments, including chromosome 9 orphons, were left out of the earlier analysis of 587 of the donors. In vitro tests confirmed that three of the cytomegalovirus-associated TCR beta chains recognize cytomegalovirus antigens. Because HLA typing was missing for some donors at each locus, association tests included only the typed subset. In this cohort, only TCR beta chains were sequenced, and detectable features were limited by the absence of alpha or paired-chain data. The authors suggested that the approach could potentially be generalized to other disease states and immunological phenotypes. The study listed over 150 TCR beta chains as associated with cytomegalovirus. A further reported finding was that TCR beta sequences accurately predicted the HLA-A and HLA-B alleles for most subjects in the first cohort. In a later genetic analysis, fewer N-insertions in productive TCRs were reported among donors in an Asian-associated ancestry cluster than the roughly 700-donor mean. Most TCR sequences were seen in very few donors, while some public TCRs were found in many individuals. A cluster of highly shared sequence variants was judged likely to represent a technical artifact of the sequencing pipeline. A later analysis found that TCR association rates varied across HLA loci, with DRB1 alleles showing the most associated TCRs and HLA-C alleles the fewest. Immune exposure information for the cohort was limited to CMV serostatus. In a later analysis, HLA-associated TCR beta chains were found to be more clonally expanded and to have lower generation probabilities than equally common non-associated chains. An earlier analysis of approximately 540 of the donors showed that most TCR beta V segments appeared in productive rearrangements either about 87% or about 30% of the time, which broadly matched IMGT annotations. Linkage disequilibrium might explain the correlated functional status among segregating V segments, but an unknown experimental factor could not be excluded.

The CDR3, from cysteine to phenylalanine, totals 16 residues. The read is trimmed to its CDR3 DNA, 48 bases read in frame from base 1. V trim: 10 bases; J trim: 8 bases; unmatched bases: 17. Based on the germline V gene (reference sequence), the CDR1 and CDR2 sequences are LNHDA and SQIVND. This clonotype was obtained from a female donor in good health and CMV-seronegative. Specimen: PBMCs. The chain is made from TRBV19 and TRBJ2-4; 10 bases in between match TRBD2. The CDR3 protein sequence reads: CANILASGRDRDIQYF. The DNA sequence is TGTGCCAACATACTGGCTAGCGGGAGAGACAGGGACATTCAGTACTTC.